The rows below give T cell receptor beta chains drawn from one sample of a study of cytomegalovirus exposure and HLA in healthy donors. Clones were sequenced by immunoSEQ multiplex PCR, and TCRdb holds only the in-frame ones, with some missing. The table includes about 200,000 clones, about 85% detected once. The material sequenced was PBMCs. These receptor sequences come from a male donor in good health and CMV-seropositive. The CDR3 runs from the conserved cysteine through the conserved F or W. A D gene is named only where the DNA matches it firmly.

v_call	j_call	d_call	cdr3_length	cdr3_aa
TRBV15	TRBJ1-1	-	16	CATRSLFSRVITEAFF
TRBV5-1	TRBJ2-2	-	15	CASSLDQGGTGELFF
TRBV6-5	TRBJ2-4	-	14	CASSYGDKGNIQYF
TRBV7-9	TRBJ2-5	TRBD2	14	CASRIAGGEETQYF
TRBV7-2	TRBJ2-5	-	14	CASSSEASDETQYF
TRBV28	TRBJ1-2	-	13	CASSPGTKGGYTF
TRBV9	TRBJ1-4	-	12	CASSVQRGKLFF
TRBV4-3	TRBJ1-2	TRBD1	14	CASSQVEGAGGYTF
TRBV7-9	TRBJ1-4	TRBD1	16	CASSNGQGKSNEKLFF
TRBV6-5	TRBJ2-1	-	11	CASSSPGARFF
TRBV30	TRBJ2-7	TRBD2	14	CAWCSGRSAYEQYF
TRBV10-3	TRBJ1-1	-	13	CAISESKGLEAFF
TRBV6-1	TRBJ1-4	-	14	CASSELESGGRRVF
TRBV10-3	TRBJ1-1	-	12	CASNSIDTEAFF
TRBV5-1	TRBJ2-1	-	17	CASSLVQPEVAYNEQFF
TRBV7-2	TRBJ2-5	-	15	CASYRRAPGRETQYF
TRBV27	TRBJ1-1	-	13	CASSLEGNTEAFF
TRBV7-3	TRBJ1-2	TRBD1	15	CASSQDRGLNYGYTF
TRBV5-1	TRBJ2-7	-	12	CASSLEPYEQYF
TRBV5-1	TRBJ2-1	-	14	CASSQGSSYNEQFF
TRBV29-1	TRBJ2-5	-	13	CSASVSGQETQYF
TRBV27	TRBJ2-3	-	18	CASSLTPGLARRADTQYF
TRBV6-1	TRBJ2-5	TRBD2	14	CASSSGGAGETQYF
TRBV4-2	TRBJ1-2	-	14	CASSQGGGNYGYTF
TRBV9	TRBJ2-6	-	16	CASSVPRETGANVLTF
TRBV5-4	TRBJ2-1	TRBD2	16	CASSPSRLAGWQRQFF
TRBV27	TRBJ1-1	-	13	CASSPGVNTEAFF
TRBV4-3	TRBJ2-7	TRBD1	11	CASSRGTGRYF
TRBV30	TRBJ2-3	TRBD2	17	CAWSKPGLGDLTDTQYF
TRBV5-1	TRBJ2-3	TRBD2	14	CASSRTSETDTQYF
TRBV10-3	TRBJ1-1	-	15	CAISEFGVRATEAFF
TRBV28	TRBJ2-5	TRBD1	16	CASSLWGTGTEETQYF
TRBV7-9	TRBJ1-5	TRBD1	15	CASEGTGGFNQPQHF
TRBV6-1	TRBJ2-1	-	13	CASMPSSYNEQFF
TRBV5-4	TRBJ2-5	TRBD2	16	CASSLGAGGTQETQYF
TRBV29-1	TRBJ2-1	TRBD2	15	CSVGATSGSYNEQFF
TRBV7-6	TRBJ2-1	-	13	CASNWGLGYEQFF
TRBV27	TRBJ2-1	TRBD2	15	CASSLLGGEYNEQFF
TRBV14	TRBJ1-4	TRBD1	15	CASSQEQGRGEKLFF
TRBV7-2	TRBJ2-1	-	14	CASSLVGAAEEQFF
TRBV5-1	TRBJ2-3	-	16	CASSLATTRSTDTQYF
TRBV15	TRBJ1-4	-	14	CATSRGQGNEKLFF
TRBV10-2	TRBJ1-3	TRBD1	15	CASSPGTGSGNTIYF
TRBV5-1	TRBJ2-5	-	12	CASKEYQETQYF
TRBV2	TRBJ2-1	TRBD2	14	CASRSSGGSNEQFF
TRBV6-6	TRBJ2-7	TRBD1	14	CARMGDRVGYEQYF
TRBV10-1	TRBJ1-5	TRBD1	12	CARIQGNQPQHF
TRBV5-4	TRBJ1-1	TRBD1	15	CASSWGQGARTEAFF
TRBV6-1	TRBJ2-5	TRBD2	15	CASGSTSGGLVTQYF
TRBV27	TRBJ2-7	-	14	CASSLSPGSYEQYF
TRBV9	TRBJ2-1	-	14	CASSRAGVPNEQFF
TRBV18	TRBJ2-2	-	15	CASSQQGITSGELFF